Presented here are 24 T cell receptor beta chains from one specimen sequenced in a study of T-cell reconstitution after alpha-beta-depleted transplantation in children. Researchers prepared the TCRbeta library using unique molecular identifiers, the study reports. TCRdb reanalysed the PCR reads using MiXCR and keeps one entry per CDR3 protein. The sample includes 350,000 to 400,000 distinct CDR3 sequences, 10% to 15% of them seen just once. This specimen consisted of PBMCs, obtained from the stem cell graft. The receptors originated from a human donor who donated a stem cell graft to a child with Fanconi anemia.

This clonotype occurred a few times. This chain connects TRBV7-8 to TRBJ1-6; no clear D. The CDR3 covers 15 residues. V was trimmed by 5 bases and J by 3 bases, leaving 11 bases between them. Germline V gene lookup returns CDR1 SGHVS and CDR2 FQNEAQ. Here the CDR3 DNA reads TGTGCCAGCAGCCTCACTACAGTCTATAATTCACCCCTCCACTTT. This sequence encodes CASSLTTVYNSPLHF.

This clonotype was seen ten or more times. The rearrangement joins TRBV12-3 or TRBV12-4 to TRBJ2-1, with D perhaps matching TRBD1 or TRBD2 (5 bases each). The CDR3 is 14 residues long. V lost 5 bases and J 5 bases, leaving 13 bases between the germline ends. CDR3 DNA: TGTGCCAGCAGTCCCCAGGGACGGCACAATGAGCAGTTCTTC. Protein product: CASSPQGRHNEQFF.

V and J are TRBV6-1 and TRBJ1-5; 8 positions match TRBD1. With V trimmed by 8 bases and J by 5 bases, 5 bases remained unmatched. Germline V lookup: CDR1 MNHNS, CDR2 SASEGT. The CDR3 covers 13 residues. The CDR3 region has the DNA TGTGCCAGCGGGGGACAGGTGGATCAGCCCCAGCATTTT. Translation: CASGGQVDQPQHF.

The table lists this clonotype with a few counts. The V gene is TRBV4-3, the J gene TRBJ2-7; D might be TRBD1 (5 bases). V lost 1 base and J 4 bases, leaving 11 bases between the germline ends. The length of the CDR3 is 14 residues. Germline CDR1 is LGHNA and CDR2 is YSLEER. As DNA, the CDR3 is TGCGCCAGCAGCCAAGGAAGACAGACTTACGAGCAGTACTTC. Translated, it gives CASSQGRQTYEQYF.

This clonotype was counted a few times. The chain uses TRBV28 and TRBJ1-6; D gene uncertain. The CDR3 sequence is 15 residues long. Germline CDR1 reads MDHEN; CDR2 reads SYDVKM. The V and J ends lost 3 bases and 7 bases respectively, with 13 bases between them. DNA for the CDR3: TGTGCCAGCAGTTTGGTCACCTCGGGGAATTCACCCCTCCACTTT. Protein sequence: CASSLVTSGNSPLHF.

This clonotype appeared many times. The rearrangement uses TRBV2 and TRBJ2-1; perhaps D is TRBD1 or TRBD2 (7 bases each). CDR1 is SNHLY and CDR2 is FYNNEI in the germline V gene. Trimming pared 8 bases from V and 4 bases from J, leaving 15 bases between. The CDR3 loop spans 14 amino acids. This CDR3 is CASHRQGGYNEQFF. CDR3 nucleotides: TGTGCCAGCCATAGACAGGGAGGGTACAATGAGCAGTTCTTC.

The rearrangement uses TRBV20-1 and TRBJ2-7; D gene uncertain. The germline V and J ends were trimmed by 6 bases and 1 base, with 10 bases remaining between them. The CDR3 is 12 amino acids. CDR1 and CDR2 (germline): DFQATT, SNEGSKA (reference sequence). For the CDR3, the DNA is TGCAGTGCCCAAAGAGGTTCCTACGAGCAGTACTTC. This codes for CSAQRGSYEQYF.

The V call is TRBV12-3 or TRBV12-4, the J call TRBJ2-5; 10 nucleotides agree with TRBD2. Unmatched junction bases numbered 1, after V lost 3 bases and J lost 3 bases. The CDR3 consists of 14 residues. The CDR3 is CASSLSGGEETQYF. In DNA form, the CDR3 reads TGTGCCAGCAGTTTGAGCGGGGGGGAAGAGACCCAGTACTTC.

For this clonotype: A much larger clone lies one base from this, so it may be a read error. V gene TRBV5-1 combines with J gene TRBJ2-1, with D perhaps TRBD2 (5 bases). Germline CDR1 is SGHRS and CDR2 is YFSETQ. CDR3 size: 14 residues. In DNA, the CDR3 is TGCGCCGGCAGCTTGGAGGCGGGTGCGGGTGAGCAGTTCTTC. Translating it yields CAGSLEAGAGEQFF.

This chain connects TRBV29-1 to TRBJ2-1; D might be TRBD2 (6 bases). Trimming shortened V by 7 bases and J by 3 bases, and 10 bases separated the two germline ends. CDR3 length: 12 amino acids. Germline assignment: CDR1 SQVTM and CDR2 ANQGSEA. The CDR3 region has the DNA TGCAGCGGGGGACTGGGCTACAATGAGCAGTTCTTC. Translation: CSGGLGYNEQFF.

This clonotype occurred many times. The rearrangement uses TRBV12-3 or TRBV12-4 and TRBJ2-2, with D possibly called TRBD1 or TRBD2 (6 bases each). The CDR3 extends over 14 amino acids. Trimming shortened V by 4 bases and J by 9 bases, and 15 bases separated the two germline ends. This CDR3 is CASSSEGGERELFF. In nucleotides, the CDR3 is TGTGCCAGCAGTTCGGAGGGGGGAGAGAGGGAGCTGTTTTTT.

The chain links TRBV9 to TRBJ2-2, with a tentative D call TRBD1 (6 bases). Trimming removed 0 bases at V and 7 bases at J, with 13 bases between. Germline CDR1 is SGDLS and CDR2 is YYNGEE. CDR3 length equals 15 residues. CDR3 sequence: CASSVATGFSGELFF. In nucleotides, the CDR3 is TGTGCCAGCAGCGTAGCGACAGGCTTTAGCGGGGAGCTGTTTTTT.

Regarding this clonotype: Its ends do not fully match the called genes, so a read error is possible. The rearrangement joins TRBV3-1 to TRBJ2-7, with 8 bases aligning to TRBD1. There are 18 residues in the CDR3. Germline assignment: CDR1 LGHDT and CDR2 YNNKEL (reference sequence). The CDR3 reads CACSLDSIGGQEIYEQYF. The CDR3 nucleotides are TGTGCCTGCAGTTTAGATTCAATAGGGGGACAGGAGATCTACGAGCAGTACTTC.

The CDR3 reads CASRAGQGRLNEKLFF. CDR3 coding DNA: TGTGCCAGCAGGGCGGGACAGGGGCGTTTAAACGAAAAACTGTTTTTT. The chain has TRBV11-2 and TRBJ1-4; 10 positions agree with TRBD1. Germline assignment: CDR1 SGHAT and CDR2 FQNNGV. The CDR3 has 16 amino acids. V trimming: 6 bases; J trimming: 8 bases; junction bases outside the gene matches: 12. Supplemented by reference TRBV11-2 and TRBJ1-4, the full variable domain reads EAGVAQSPRYKIIEKRQSVAFWCNPISGHATLYWYQQILGQGPKLLIQFQNNGVVDDSQLPKDRFSAERLKGVDSTLKIQPAKLEDSAVYLCASRAGQGRLNEKLFFGSGTQLSVL.

This clonotype was seen only a few times. The V gene is TRBV15, the J gene TRBJ2-3; D not certain. The CDR3 contains 15 residues. V was cut by 7 bases and J by 2 bases, with 16 bases left in between. Germline assignment: CDR1 LNHNV and CDR2 YYDKDF (reference sequence). CDR3 in amino acids: CATKTERMNTDTQYF. In DNA, the CDR3 is TGTGCCACCAAGACGGAGAGGATGAACACAGATACGCAGTATTTT.

V is TRBV28 and J is TRBJ1-5; 9 nucleotides agree with TRBD1. V trimming: 6 bases; J trimming: 4 bases; junction bases outside the gene matches: 4. From germline, CDR1 is MDHEN and CDR2 SYDVKM. The CDR3 contains 14 residues. In nucleotides, the CDR3 is TGTGCCAGCAGCGTACAGGGGGCGAATCAGCCCCAGCATTTT. Its protein product is CASSVQGANQPQHF.

This clonotype showed up just a few times. This sequence joins TRBV11-2 and TRBJ2-7; perhaps TRBD2 as D (5 bases). The V gene lost 4 bases and the J gene lost 0 bases, with 16 bases spanning the gap. This CDR3 comprises 16 residues. Germline lookup yields CDR1 SGHAT and CDR2 FQNNGV. The CDR3 spells CASSSSGSQSSYEQYF. For the CDR3, the DNA is TGTGCCAGCAGCTCATCGGGGAGTCAAAGCTCCTACGAGCAGTACTTC.

Many counts were recorded for this clonotype. The rearrangement links TRBV5-5 to TRBJ2-7; the D is unclear. Germline V gene sequence: CDR1 SGHKS, CDR2 YYEKEE (reference sequence). The CDR3 is 13 amino acids. Trimming took 2 bases from V and 1 from J, leaving 7 bases between them. In DNA, the CDR3 is TGTGCCAGCAGCTTAAGGGTTTCCTACGAGCAGTACTTC. Its protein is CASSLRVSYEQYF.

This clonotype has a single count. A read error is likely, as this CDR3 ends without the conserved phenylalanine or tryptophan. The chain employs TRBV7-9 and TRBJ1-3; D is undetermined. The length of the CDR3 is 14 residues. Trimming removed 3 bases at V and 1 base at J, with 7 bases between. Germline CDR1 and CDR2: SEHNR and FQNEAQ (reference sequence). CDR3 DNA: TGTGCCAGCAGCTTGTCGGGGTCTGGAAACACCATATATTAT. This codes for CASSLSGSGNTIYY.

This clonotype was seen at least ten times. The V gene is TRBV2, the J gene TRBJ2-1; D gene ambiguous. CDR1 is SNHLY and CDR2 is FYNNEI in the germline V gene. There are 15 residues in the CDR3. Trimming pared 1 base from V and 5 bases from J, leaving 12 bases between. The CDR3, as DNA: TGTGCCAGCAGTGAAGGGGAACTTGTGAACAATGAGCAGTTCTTC. It encodes CASSEGELVNNEQFF.

This clonotype was detected ten times or more. The chain recombines TRBV15 with TRBJ2-3, with 9 positions matching TRBD1. Germline V gene data show CDR1 as LNHNV and CDR2 as YYDKDF (reference sequence). The CDR3 length is 14 residues. Unmatched junction bases numbered 4, after V lost 4 bases and J lost 5 bases. The CDR3 loop reads CATSMRQGEDTQYF. The CDR3 DNA follows: TGTGCCACCAGCATGCGACAGGGGGAAGATACGCAGTATTTT.

Ten or more counts support this clonotype. The V call is TRBV3-1, the J call TRBJ2-3; D uncertain. V was clipped by 2 bases and J by 1 base, with 10 bases between them. CDR1 is LGHDT and CDR2 is YNNKEL in the germline V gene (reference sequence). This CDR3 is built from 15 residues. The CDR3 reads CASSQLGQCTDTQYF. The CDR3 region has the DNA TGTGCCAGCAGCCAATTAGGGCAGTGCACAGATACGCAGTATTTT.

V usage is TRBV7-8 and J usage is TRBJ2-5, with D hard to call. V lost 3 bases and J lost 2, with 4 bases in between. The CDR3 loop spans 12 amino acids. Germline V gene sequence: CDR1 SGHVS, CDR2 FQNEAQ. The CDR3 loop is CASSFIQETQYF. The CDR3 DNA follows: TGTGCCAGCAGCTTTATTCAAGAGACCCAGTACTTC.

This clonotype showed up just a few times. The chain joins TRBV7-3 to TRBJ2-5; 9 bases agree with TRBD1. The ends lost 0 bases at V and 1 base at J; junction bases unmatched: 0. This CDR3 comprises 15 residues. The V gene's germline CDR1 is SGHTA and CDR2 FQGTGA. In DNA form, the CDR3 reads TGTGCCAGCAGCTTAACGGGACAGGGCCAAGAGACCCAGTACTTC. Translated: CASSLTGQGQETQYF.